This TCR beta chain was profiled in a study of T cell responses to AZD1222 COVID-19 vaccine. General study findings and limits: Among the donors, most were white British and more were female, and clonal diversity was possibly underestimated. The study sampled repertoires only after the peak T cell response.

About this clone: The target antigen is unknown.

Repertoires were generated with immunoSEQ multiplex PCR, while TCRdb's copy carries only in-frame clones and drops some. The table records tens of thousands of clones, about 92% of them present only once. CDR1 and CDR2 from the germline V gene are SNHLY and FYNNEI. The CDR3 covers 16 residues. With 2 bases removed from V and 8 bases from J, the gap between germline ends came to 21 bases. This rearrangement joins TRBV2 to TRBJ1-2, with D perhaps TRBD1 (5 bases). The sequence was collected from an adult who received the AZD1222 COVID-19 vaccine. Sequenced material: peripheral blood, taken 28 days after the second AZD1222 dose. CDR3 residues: CASSERGRETPHGYTF. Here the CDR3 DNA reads TGTGCCAGCAGTGAACGAGGCAGGGAAACCCCCCACGGCTACACCTTC.